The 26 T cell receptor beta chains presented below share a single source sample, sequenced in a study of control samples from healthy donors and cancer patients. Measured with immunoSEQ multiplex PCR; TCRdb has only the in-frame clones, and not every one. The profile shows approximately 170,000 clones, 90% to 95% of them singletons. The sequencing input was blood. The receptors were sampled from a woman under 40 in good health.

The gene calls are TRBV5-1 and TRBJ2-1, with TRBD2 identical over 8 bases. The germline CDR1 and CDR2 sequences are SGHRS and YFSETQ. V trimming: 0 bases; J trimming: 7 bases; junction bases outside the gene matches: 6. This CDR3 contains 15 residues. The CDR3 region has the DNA TGCGCCAGCAGCTTGGGAGCGGGGGTCGGGAATGAGCAGTTCTTC. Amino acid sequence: CASSLGAGVGNEQFF.

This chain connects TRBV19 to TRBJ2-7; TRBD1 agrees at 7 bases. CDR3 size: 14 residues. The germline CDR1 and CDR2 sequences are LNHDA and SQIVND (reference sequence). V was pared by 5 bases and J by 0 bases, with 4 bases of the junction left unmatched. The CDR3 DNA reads TGTGCCAGTAGTCCCCGACAGGGCTCCTACGAGCAGTACTTC. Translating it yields CASSPRQGSYEQYF.

CDR3 sequence (DNA): TGTGCCAGCCACGTGACTAGCGGGAATACAGATACGCAGTATTTT. Its protein is CASHVTSGNTDTQYF. The rearrangement links TRBV28 to TRBJ2-3, with TRBD2 matching 11 bases. Germline CDR1 reads MDHEN; CDR2 reads SYDVKM. V was pared by 8 bases and J by 3 bases, with 7 bases of the junction left unmatched. The CDR3 covers 15 residues.

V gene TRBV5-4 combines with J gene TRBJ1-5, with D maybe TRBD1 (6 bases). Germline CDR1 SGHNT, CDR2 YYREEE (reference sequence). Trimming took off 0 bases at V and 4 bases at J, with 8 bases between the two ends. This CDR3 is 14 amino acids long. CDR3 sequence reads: CASSLEGGNQPQHF. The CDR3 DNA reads TGTGCCAGCAGCTTGGAAGGGGGAAATCAGCCCCAGCATTTT.

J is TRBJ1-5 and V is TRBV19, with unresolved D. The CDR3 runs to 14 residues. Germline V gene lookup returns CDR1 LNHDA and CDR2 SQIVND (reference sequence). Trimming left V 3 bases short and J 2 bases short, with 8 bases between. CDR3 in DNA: TGTGCCAGTAGTATGCAGTCGGGCAATCAGCCCCAGCATTTT. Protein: CASSMQSGNQPQHF.

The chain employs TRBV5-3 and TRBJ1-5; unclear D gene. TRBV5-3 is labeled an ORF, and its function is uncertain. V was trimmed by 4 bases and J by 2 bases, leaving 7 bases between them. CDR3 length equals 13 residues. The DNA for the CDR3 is TGTGCCAGAAGCCGGGTTGGCAATCAGCCCCAGCATTTT. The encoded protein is CARSRVGNQPQHF.

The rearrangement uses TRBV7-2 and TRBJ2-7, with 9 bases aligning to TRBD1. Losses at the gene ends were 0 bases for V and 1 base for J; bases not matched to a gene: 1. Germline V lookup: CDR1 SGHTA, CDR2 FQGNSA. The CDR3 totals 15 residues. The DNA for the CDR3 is TGTGCCAGCAGCTTAGCGGGGACAGGGTCCTACGAGCAGTACTTC. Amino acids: CASSLAGTGSYEQYF.

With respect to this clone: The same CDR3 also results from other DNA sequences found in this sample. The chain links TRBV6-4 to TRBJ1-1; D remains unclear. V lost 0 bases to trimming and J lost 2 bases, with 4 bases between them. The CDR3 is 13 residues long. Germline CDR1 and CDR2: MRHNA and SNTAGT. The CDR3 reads CASSDSTNTEAFF. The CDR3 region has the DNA TGTGCCAGCAGTGACTCGACAAACACTGAAGCTTTCTTT.

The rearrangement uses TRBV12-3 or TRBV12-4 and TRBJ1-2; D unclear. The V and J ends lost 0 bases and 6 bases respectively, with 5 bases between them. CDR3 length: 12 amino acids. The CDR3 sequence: CASSLAANGYTF. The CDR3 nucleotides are TGTGCCAGCAGTTTAGCCGCCAATGGCTACACCTTC.

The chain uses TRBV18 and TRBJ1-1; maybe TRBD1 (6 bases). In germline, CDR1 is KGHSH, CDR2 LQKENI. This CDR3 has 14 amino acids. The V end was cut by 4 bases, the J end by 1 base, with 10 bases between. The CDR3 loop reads CASSRDIKNTEAFF. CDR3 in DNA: TGTGCCAGCTCACGGGACATAAAGAACACTGAAGCTTTCTTT.

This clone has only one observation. Here the CDR3 reads CASSPTGGGYEQYF. CDR3 bases: TGTGCCAGCAGCCCGACAGGGGGTGGGTACGAGCAGTACTTC. The J gene is TRBJ2-7, the V gene TRBV9; 9 bases align to TRBD1. Per germline, CDR1 SGDLS and CDR2 YYNGEE. The CDR3 consists of 14 residues. V was pared by 4 bases and J by 4 bases, with 6 bases of the junction left unmatched.

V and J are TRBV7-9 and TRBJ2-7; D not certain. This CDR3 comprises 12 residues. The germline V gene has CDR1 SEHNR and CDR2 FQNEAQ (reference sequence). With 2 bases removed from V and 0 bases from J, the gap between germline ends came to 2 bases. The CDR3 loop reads CASSLRSYEQYF. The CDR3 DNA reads TGTGCCAGCAGCTTACGCTCCTACGAGCAGTACTTC.

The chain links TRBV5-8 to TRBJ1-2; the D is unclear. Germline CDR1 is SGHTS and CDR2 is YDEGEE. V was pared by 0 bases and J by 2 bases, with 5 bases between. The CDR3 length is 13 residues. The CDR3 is CASSLGWNYGYTF. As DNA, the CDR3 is TGTGCCAGCAGCTTGGGGTGGAACTATGGCTACACCTTC.

DNA of the CDR3: TGTGCCAGCAGAGCAGGGTGGGACACCGGGGAGCTGTTTTTT. This codes for CASRAGWDTGELFF. The rearrangement uses TRBV6-5 and TRBJ2-2; the D gene is possibly TRBD1 (5 bases). The CDR3 loop spans 14 amino acids. V was pared by 6 bases and J by 3 bases, with 11 bases between. In germline, CDR1 is MNHEY, CDR2 SVGAGI.

This chain's CDR3 is CASSFAGAPYGYTF. The CDR3 DNA follows: TGTGCCAGTAGTTTTGCAGGCGCGCCCTATGGCTACACCTTC. This rearrangement joins TRBV19 to TRBJ1-2; no reliable D call. Trimming pared 5 bases from V and 4 bases from J, leaving 14 bases between. Germline CDR1 reads LNHDA; CDR2 reads SQIVND (reference sequence). This CDR3 has 14 residues.

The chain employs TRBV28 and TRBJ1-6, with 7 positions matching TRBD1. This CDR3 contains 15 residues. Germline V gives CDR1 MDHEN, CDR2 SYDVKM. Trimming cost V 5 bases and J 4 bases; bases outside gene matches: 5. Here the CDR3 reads CASSRRQGYNSPLHF. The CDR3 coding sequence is TGTGCCAGCAGTCGTAGACAGGGTTATAATTCACCCCTCCACTTT.

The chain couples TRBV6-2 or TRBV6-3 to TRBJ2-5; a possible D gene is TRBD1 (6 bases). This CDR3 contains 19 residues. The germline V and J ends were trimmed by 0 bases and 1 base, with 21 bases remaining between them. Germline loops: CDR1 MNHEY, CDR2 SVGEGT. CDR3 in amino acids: CASSYSRNPGQHPQETQYF. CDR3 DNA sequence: TGTGCCAGCAGTTACTCGAGAAACCCTGGACAGCATCCCCAAGAGACCCAGTACTTC.

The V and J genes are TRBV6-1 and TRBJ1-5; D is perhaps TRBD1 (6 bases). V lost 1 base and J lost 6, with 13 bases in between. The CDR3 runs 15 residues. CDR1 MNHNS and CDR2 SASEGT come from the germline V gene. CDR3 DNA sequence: TGTGCCAGCAGTGAAGGGGGAGGGGGTGCTCAGCCCCAGCATTTT. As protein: CASSEGGGGAQPQHF.

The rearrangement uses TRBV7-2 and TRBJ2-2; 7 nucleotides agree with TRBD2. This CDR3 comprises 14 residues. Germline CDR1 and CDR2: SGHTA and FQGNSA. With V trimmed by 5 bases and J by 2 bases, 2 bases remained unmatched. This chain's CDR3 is CASSPGLNTGELFF. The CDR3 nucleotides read TGTGCCAGCAGCCCGGGACTAAACACCGGGGAGCTGTTTTTT.

CDR3 coding DNA: TGTGCCAGCTCATTGGACAGGGGGCCCTACGAGCAGTACTTC. Translated: CASSLDRGPYEQYF. The V call is TRBV18, the J call TRBJ2-7, with 11 positions matching TRBD1. The germline gives CDR1 KGHSH, CDR2 LQKENI. The CDR3 runs 14 residues. Trimming cost V 5 bases and J 2 bases; bases outside gene matches: 2.

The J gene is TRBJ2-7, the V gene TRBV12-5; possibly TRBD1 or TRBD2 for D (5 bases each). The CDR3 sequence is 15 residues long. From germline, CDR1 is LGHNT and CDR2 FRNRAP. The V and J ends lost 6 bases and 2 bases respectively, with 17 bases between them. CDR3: CASGPPGTGTYEQYF. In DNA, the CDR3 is TGTGCTAGTGGCCCTCCCGGGACGGGCACCTACGAGCAGTACTTC.

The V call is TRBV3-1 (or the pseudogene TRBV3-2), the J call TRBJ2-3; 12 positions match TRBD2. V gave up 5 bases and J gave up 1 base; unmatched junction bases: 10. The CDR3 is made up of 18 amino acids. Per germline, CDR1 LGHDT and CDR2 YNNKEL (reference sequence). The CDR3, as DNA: TGTGCCAGCAGCGAACGACTAGCGGGAGACTCCGGCACAGATACGCAGTATTTT. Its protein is CASSERLAGDSGTDTQYF.

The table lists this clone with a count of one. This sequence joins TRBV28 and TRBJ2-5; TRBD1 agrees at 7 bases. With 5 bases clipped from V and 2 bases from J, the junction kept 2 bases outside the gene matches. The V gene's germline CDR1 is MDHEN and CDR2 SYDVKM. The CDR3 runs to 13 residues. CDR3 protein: CASSATGQETQYF. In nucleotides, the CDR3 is TGTGCCAGCAGTGCGACAGGGCAAGAGACCCAGTACTTC.

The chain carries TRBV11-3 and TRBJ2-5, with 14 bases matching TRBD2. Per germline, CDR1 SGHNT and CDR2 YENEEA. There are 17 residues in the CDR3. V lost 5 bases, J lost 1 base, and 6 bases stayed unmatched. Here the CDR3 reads CASSLGTSGSPQETQYF. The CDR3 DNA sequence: TGTGCCAGCAGCCTCGGGACTAGCGGGAGTCCCCAAGAGACCCAGTACTTC. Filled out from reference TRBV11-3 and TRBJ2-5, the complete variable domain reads EAGVVQSPRYKIIEKKQPVAFWCNPISGHNTLYWYLQNLGQGPELLIRYENEEAVDDSQLPKDRFSAERLKGVDSTLKIQPAELGDSAVYLCASSLGTSGSPQETQYFGPGTRLLVL.

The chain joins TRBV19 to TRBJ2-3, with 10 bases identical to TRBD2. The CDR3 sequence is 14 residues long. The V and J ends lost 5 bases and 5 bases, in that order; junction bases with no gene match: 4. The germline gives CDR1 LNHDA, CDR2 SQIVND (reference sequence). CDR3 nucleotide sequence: TGTGCCAGTAGTGAGCGGGGGGGCATAGATACGCAGTATTTT. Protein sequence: CASSERGGIDTQYF.

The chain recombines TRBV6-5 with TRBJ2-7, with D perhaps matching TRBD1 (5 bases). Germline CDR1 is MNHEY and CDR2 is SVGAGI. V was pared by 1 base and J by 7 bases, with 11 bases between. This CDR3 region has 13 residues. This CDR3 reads CASSYYAGQEQYF. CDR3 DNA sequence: TGTGCCAGCAGTTACTATGCAGGGCAAGAGCAGTACTTC.